These 23 T cell receptor beta chains originate from one sample sequenced in a study of blood T cell repertoires in COVID-19. Using immunoSEQ multiplex PCR, the repertoire was profiled, and TCRdb retains in-frame clones only, with some absent. The sample records some 250,000 clones, approximately 85% being singletons. Sequencing was carried out using peripheral blood. These receptors all come from a human donor in a cohort sampled during active COVID-19.

This chain joins TRBV5-1 and TRBJ2-1; 11 bases align to TRBD2. V lost 4 bases, J lost 5 bases, and 8 bases stayed unmatched. This CDR3 is built from 16 residues. Germline assignment: CDR1 SGHRS and CDR2 YFSETQ. The CDR3 DNA sequence: TGCGCCAGCAGCCCCTTAGCGGGAGGGCCGCACAATGAGCAGTTCTTC. Translated, it gives CASSPLAGGPHNEQFF.

V gene TRBV19 combines with J gene TRBJ1-1, with D perhaps matching TRBD1 (5 bases). The V and J ends lost 8 bases and 5 bases respectively, with 12 bases between them. The CDR3 is made up of 12 amino acids. Germline CDR1 and CDR2: LNHDA and SQIVND (reference sequence). DNA for the CDR3: TGTGCCAGTGGGGGGGTAAGGACTGAAGCTTTCTTT. Protein product: CASGGVRTEAFF.

The V gene is TRBV29-1, the J gene TRBJ2-7; 9 bases agree with TRBD1. Germline V gives CDR1 SQVTM, CDR2 ANQGSEA. The CDR3 spans 14 residues. V lost 4 bases, J lost 0 bases, and 4 bases stayed unmatched. DNA for the CDR3: TGCAGCGTTGCGGGACAGGGCTTCTCCTACGAGCAGTACTTC. It encodes CSVAGQGFSYEQYF.

V is TRBV11-1 and J is TRBJ1-1; D is unresolved. Germline V lookup: CDR1 SGHAT, CDR2 FQDESV (reference sequence). The CDR3 runs to 13 residues. The V end was cut by 3 bases, the J end by 3 bases, with 8 bases between. The CDR3 region has the DNA TGTGCCAGCAGCTTGACCCGGGACACTGAAGCTTTCTTT. Translating it yields CASSLTRDTEAFF.

This clone came up once. The chain recombines TRBV7-2 with TRBJ1-3; 7 bases agree with TRBD1. The CDR3 covers 14 residues. Germline V gene data show CDR1 as SGHTA and CDR2 as FQGNSA. The V segment lost 0 bases and the J segment 8 bases; nucleotides outside the gene matches: 4. CDR3 DNA sequence: TGTGCCAGCAGCTTAGCGGGGACAGTCTACACCATATATTTT. It specifies CASSLAGTVYTIYF.

The rearrangement joins TRBV5-1 to TRBJ2-7; 10 positions agree with TRBD1. The V and J ends lost 7 bases and 4 bases, in that order; junction bases with no gene match: 11. Germline CDR1 reads SGHRS; CDR2 reads YFSETQ. CDR3 length: 15 amino acids. The CDR3 region has the DNA TGCGCCAGCTGGACAGGGGGTGGTTTGGGATACGAGCAGTACTTC. This translates into CASWTGGGLGYEQYF.

The CDR3 spells CASSLVSSGRAGEQFF. In DNA, the CDR3 is TGTGCCAGCAGCTTAGTTAGTAGCGGGAGGGCCGGTGAGCAGTTCTTC. V usage is TRBV11-1 and J usage is TRBJ2-1; the match to TRBD2 covers 11 bases. Trimming cost V 1 base and J 9 bases; bases outside gene matches: 8. From germline, CDR1 is SGHAT and CDR2 FQDESV (reference sequence). This CDR3 spans 16 amino acids.

The CDR3, as DNA: TGTGCCAGTCACCTGTTAGGGGACACTGAAGCTTTCTTT. Amino acid sequence: CASHLLGDTEAFF. This chain connects TRBV19 to TRBJ1-1; D perhaps matches TRBD1 (5 bases). The germline gives CDR1 LNHDA, CDR2 SQIVND (reference sequence). Trimming cost V 8 bases and J 3 bases, with 13 bases left between them. The CDR3 spans 13 residues.

A single count supports this clone. This chain connects TRBV28 to TRBJ2-7; TRBD2 aligns across 14 bases. With 6 bases clipped from V and 4 bases from J, the junction kept 5 bases outside the gene matches. Germline V CDR1 and CDR2: MDHEN, SYDVKM. This CDR3 region has 15 residues. CDR3 DNA: TGTGCCAGCAGCCGGGGACTAGCGGGAGTTTACGAGCAGTACTTC. As protein: CASSRGLAGVYEQYF.

V is TRBV4-3 and J is TRBJ1-1, with 8 positions matching TRBD1. The CDR3 covers 13 residues. The V and J ends lost 4 bases and 7 bases, in that order; junction bases with no gene match: 5. Germline loops: CDR1 LGHNA, CDR2 YSLEER. CDR3 nucleotides: TGCGCCAGCAGCCTTGGGACAGGCCTTGAAGCTTTCTTT. This sequence encodes CASSLGTGLEAFF.

The rearrangement joins TRBV7-2 to TRBJ2-6; the match to TRBD2 covers 8 bases. Germline V gene sequence: CDR1 SGHTA, CDR2 FQGNSA. There are 18 residues in the CDR3. V dropped 8 bases and J dropped 0; count of bases not matched to a gene: 12. CDR3 coding DNA: TGTGCCAGCTCAACGCAAGCGGGAGCCAACTCTGGGGCCAACGTCCTGACTTTC. Residues: CASSTQAGANSGANVLTF. Complete variable domain (other parts from reference TRBV7-2 and TRBJ2-6): GAGVSQSPSNKVTEKGKDVELRCDPISGHTALYWYRQSLGQGLEFLIYFQGNSAPDKSGLPSDRFSAERTGGSVSTLTIQRTQQEDSAVYLCASSTQAGANSGANVLTFGAGSRLTVL.

This CDR3 reads CASSPLGGNQPQHF. The CDR3 bases are TGTGCCAGCAGCCCCCTCGGAGGGAATCAGCCCCAGCATTTT. The chain joins TRBV14 to TRBJ1-5; D is unresolved. From germline, CDR1 is SGHDN and CDR2 FVKESK. The germline V and J ends were trimmed by 4 bases and 4 bases, with 11 bases remaining between them. The CDR3 has 14 amino acids.

The V and J genes are TRBV6-2 or TRBV6-3 and TRBJ2-7; 7 bases agree with TRBD1. The germline CDR1 and CDR2 sequences are MNHEY and SVGEGT. The CDR3 has 16 residues. Losses at the gene ends were 6 bases for V and 4 bases for J; bases not matched to a gene: 15. The DNA of the CDR3 is TGTGCCAGCAGCTCACAGACAGGGCGCCCCCCATACGAGCAGTACTTC. Translating gives CASSSQTGRPPYEQYF.

This rearrangement joins TRBV5-4 to TRBJ1-2; perhaps TRBD1 as D (6 bases). CDR1 is SGHNT and CDR2 is YYREEE in the germline V gene (reference sequence). V was cut by 5 bases and J by 4 bases, with 15 bases left in between. The CDR3 loop spans 14 amino acids. CDR3 sequence reads: CASSYDRPGYGYTF. The CDR3 coding sequence is TGTGCCAGCAGTTACGACAGGCCTGGCTATGGCTACACCTTC.

The chain links TRBV29-1 to TRBJ1-2; D is unresolved. Germline CDR1 reads SQVTM; CDR2 reads ANQGSEA. The CDR3 is 14 amino acids. The V and J ends lost 0 bases and 7 bases respectively, with 15 bases between them. Written as DNA, the CDR3 is TGCAGCGTTGAAGAGGTTCGGGGTGGTGGTGGCTACACCTTC. Translation gives CSVEEVRGGGGYTF.

The rearrangement uses TRBV10-1 and TRBJ1-1; D gene ambiguous. The CDR3 is 13 amino acids. Germline CDR1 WNHNN, CDR2 SYGVQD (reference sequence). V lost 0 bases and J lost 5, with 7 bases in between. This chain's CDR3 is CASSESPGTEAFF. The CDR3 DNA is TGCGCCAGCAGTGAGTCACCAGGAACTGAAGCTTTCTTT.

This rearrangement joins TRBV19 to TRBJ2-2; the match to TRBD1 covers 9 bases. The CDR3 sequence is 15 residues long. The trim removed 7 bases at V and 5 bases at J, leaving 8 bases unmatched. Germline V gives CDR1 LNHDA, CDR2 SQIVND (reference sequence). CDR3 loop: CASTRDREGTGELFF. In DNA, the CDR3 is TGTGCCAGTACAAGGGACAGGGAGGGTACCGGGGAGCTGTTTTTT.

V gene TRBV7-9 combines with J gene TRBJ1-3, with D perhaps TRBD1 (5 bases). The V and J ends lost 6 bases and 1 base respectively, with 22 bases between them. Germline CDR1 and CDR2: SEHNR and FQNEAQ (reference sequence). The length of the CDR3 is 18 residues. CDR3 region: CASSFARDGRGSGNTIYF. The CDR3 region has the DNA TGTGCCAGCAGTTTTGCCCGGGACGGACGGGGGTCTGGAAACACCATATATTTT.

This clone has just one count. J is TRBJ1-4 and V is TRBV4-1; D perhaps matches TRBD1 (6 bases). CDR1 and CDR2 from the germline V gene are MGHRA and YSYEKL. This CDR3 contains 15 residues. Trimming pared 3 bases from V and 7 bases from J, leaving 15 bases between. Here the CDR3 reads CASSQPSDRSEKLFF. DNA of the CDR3: TGCGCCAGCAGCCAGCCCTCGGACAGAAGTGAAAAACTGTTTTTT.

V usage is TRBV18 and J usage is TRBJ1-2; D may be TRBD1 (5 bases). The CDR3 sequence is 15 residues long. The V and J ends lost 1 base and 3 bases respectively, with 12 bases between them. The V gene's germline CDR1 is KGHSH and CDR2 LQKENI. The CDR3 spells CASSPLSGKDYGYTF. In nucleotides, the CDR3 is TGTGCCAGCTCACCACTGTCAGGGAAGGACTATGGCTACACCTTC.

The chain joins TRBV5-1 to TRBJ2-7, with no clear D. V lost 4 bases to trimming and J lost 9 bases, with 20 bases between them. The CDR3 covers 14 residues. Germline loops: CDR1 SGHRS, CDR2 YFSETQ. CDR3 loop: CASSPLESHPRQYF. CDR3 in DNA: TGCGCCAGCAGCCCGTTAGAGTCGCACCCGAGGCAGTACTTC.

The J gene is TRBJ1-5, the V gene TRBV7-9, with 9 bases lining up with TRBD1. CDR1 and CDR2 (germline): SEHNR, FQNEAQ (reference sequence). V lost 5 bases and J lost 5; bases outside the gene matches: 4. The CDR3 has 14 residues. CDR3 loop: CASSPDRGDQPQHF. CDR3 nucleotide sequence: TGTGCCAGCAGCCCGGACAGGGGAGATCAGCCCCAGCATTTT.

This sequence joins TRBV3-1 (or the pseudogene TRBV3-2) and TRBJ1-1; D may be TRBD1 (5 bases). CDR1 and CDR2 from the germline V gene are LGHDT and YNNKEL (reference sequence). This CDR3 spans 15 amino acids. Trimming left V 1 base short and J 3 bases short, with 12 bases between. CDR3 DNA: TGTGCCAGCAGCCAAGGTGGCAGGGTAGACACTGAAGCTTTCTTT. Translating it yields CASSQGGRVDTEAFF.